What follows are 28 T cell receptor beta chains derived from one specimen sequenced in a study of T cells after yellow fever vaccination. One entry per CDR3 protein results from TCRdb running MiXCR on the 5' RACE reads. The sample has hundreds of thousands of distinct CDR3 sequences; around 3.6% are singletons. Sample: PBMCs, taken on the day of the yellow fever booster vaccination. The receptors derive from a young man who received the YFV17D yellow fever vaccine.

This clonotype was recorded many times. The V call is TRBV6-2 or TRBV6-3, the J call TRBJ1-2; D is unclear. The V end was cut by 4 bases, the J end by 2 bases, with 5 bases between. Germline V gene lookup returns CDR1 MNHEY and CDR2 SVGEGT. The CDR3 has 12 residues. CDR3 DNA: TGTGCCAGCAGTTTGTGGAACTATGGCTACACCTTC. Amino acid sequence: CASSLWNYGYTF.

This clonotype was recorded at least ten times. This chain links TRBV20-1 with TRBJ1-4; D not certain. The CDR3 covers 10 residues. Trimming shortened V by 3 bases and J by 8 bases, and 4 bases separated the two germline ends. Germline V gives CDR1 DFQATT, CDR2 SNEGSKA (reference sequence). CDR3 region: CSARAEKLFF. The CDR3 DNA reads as TGCAGTGCTAGGGCGGAAAAACTGTTTTTT.

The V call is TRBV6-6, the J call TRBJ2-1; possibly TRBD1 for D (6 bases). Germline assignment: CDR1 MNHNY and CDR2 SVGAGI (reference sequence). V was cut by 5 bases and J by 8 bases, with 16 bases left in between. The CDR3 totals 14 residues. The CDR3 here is CASSEYRDGDEQFF. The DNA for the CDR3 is TGTGCCAGCAGTGAATACAGGGATGGCGATGAGCAGTTCTTC.

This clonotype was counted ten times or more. CDR3 nucleotide sequence: TGCGCCAGCAGCCAAGATTGGGTGACACGGGAGATATCTACTACTAGCACAGATACGCAGTATTTT. Its translation is CASSQDWVTREISTTSTDTQYF. The chain is built from TRBV4-3 and TRBJ2-3, with D possibly TRBD2 on 6 matching bases. Germline V CDR1 and CDR2: LGHNA, YSLEER. The CDR3 covers 22 residues. Trimming cost V 0 bases and J 0 bases, with 28 bases left between them.

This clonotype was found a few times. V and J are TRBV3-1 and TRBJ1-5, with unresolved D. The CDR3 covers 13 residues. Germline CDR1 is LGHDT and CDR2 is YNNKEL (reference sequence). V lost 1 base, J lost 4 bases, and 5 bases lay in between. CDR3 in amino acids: CASSQAPNQPQHF. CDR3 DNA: TGTGCCAGCAGCCAAGCTCCAAATCAGCCCCAGCATTTT.

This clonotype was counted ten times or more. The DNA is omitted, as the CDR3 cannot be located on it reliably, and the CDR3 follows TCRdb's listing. The CDR3 sequence is CASSSSAGSPEQYF. This sequence joins TRBV5-1 and TRBJ2-7; TRBD1 reflects the table's D call only, with no check against the DNA. Termini included, the CDR3 measures 14 amino acids. The germline gives CDR1 SGHRS, CDR2 YFSETQ.

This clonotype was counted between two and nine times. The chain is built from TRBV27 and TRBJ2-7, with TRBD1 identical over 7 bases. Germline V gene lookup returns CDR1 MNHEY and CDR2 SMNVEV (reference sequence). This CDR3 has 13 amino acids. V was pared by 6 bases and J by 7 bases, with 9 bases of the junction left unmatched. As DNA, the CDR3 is TGTGCCAGCAGGAACCAACAGGGGTGGGAGCAGTACGTC. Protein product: CASRNQQGWEQYV.

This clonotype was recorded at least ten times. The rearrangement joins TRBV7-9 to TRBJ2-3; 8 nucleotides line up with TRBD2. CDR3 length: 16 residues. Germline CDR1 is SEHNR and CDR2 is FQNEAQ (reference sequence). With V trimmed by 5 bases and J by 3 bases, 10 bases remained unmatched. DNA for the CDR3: TGTGCCAGCAGCACGCGCGGGGGGCTTTGGACAGATACGCAGTATTTT. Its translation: CASSTRGGLWTDTQYF.

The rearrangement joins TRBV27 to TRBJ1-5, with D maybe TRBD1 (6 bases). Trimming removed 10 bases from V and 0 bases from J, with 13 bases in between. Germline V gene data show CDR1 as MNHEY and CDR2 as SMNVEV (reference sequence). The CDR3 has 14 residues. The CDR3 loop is CATKDSDSNQPQHF. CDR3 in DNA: TGTGCCACCAAGGACAGCGATAGCAATCAGCCCCAGCATTTT.

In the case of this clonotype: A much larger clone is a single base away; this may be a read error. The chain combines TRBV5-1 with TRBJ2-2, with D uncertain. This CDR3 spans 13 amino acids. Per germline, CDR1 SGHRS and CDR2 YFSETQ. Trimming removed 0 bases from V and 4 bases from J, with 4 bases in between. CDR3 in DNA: TGCGCCAGCAGCTTGGAACTCACCGGGGAGCTGTTTTTT. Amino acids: CASSLELTGELFF.

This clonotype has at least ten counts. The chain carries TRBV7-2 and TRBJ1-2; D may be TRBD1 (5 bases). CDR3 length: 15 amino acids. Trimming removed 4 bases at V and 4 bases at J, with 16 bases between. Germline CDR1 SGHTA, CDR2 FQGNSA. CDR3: CASSSRSPGLYGYTF. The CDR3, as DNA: TGTGCCAGCAGCTCACGATCCCCGGGACTCTATGGCTACACCTTC.

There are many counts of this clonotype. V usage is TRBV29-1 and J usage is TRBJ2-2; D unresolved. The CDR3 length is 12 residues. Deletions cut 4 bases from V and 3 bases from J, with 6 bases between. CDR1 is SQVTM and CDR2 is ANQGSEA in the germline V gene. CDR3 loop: CSVVVDTGELFF. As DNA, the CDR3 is TGCAGCGTTGTAGTGGACACCGGGGAGCTGTTTTTT.

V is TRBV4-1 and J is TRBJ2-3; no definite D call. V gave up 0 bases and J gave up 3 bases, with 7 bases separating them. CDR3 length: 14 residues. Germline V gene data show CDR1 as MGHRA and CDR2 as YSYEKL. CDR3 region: CASSQERRTDTQYF. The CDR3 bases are TGCGCCAGCAGCCAAGAACGGAGAACAGATACGCAGTATTTT.

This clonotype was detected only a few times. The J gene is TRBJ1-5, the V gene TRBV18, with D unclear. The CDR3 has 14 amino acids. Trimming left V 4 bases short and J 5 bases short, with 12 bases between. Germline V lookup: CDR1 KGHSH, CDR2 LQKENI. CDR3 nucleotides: TGTGCCAGCTCACAAGGATTTGGGGATCAGCCCCAGCATTTT. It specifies CASSQGFGDQPQHF.

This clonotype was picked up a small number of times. The CDR3 nucleotides are TGTGCCAGCAGTCCCCCTGCGACAGGCCAGGGGGGCTACACCTTC. It is translated as CASSPPATGQGGYTF. The genes are TRBV6-2 or TRBV6-3 and TRBJ1-2; tentative D call: TRBD1 (6 bases). Between the trimmed V and J ends, which lost 5 bases and 8 bases, there was a span of 21 bases. Germline CDR1 is MNHEY and CDR2 is SVGEGT. CDR3 length: 15 residues.

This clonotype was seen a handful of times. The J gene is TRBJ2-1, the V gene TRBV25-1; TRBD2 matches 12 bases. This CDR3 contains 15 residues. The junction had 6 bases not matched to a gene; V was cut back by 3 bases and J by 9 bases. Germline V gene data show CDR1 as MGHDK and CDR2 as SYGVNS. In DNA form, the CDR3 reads TGTGCCAGCAGTGACAGGCTAGCGGGGGGGCGTGAGCAGTTCTTC. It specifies CASSDRLAGGREQFF.

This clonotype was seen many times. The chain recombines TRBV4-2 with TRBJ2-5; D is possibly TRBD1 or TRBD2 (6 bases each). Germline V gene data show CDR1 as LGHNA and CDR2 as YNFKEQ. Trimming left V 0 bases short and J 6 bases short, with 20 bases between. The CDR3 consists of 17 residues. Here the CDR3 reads CASSQDRWGAQIKTQYF. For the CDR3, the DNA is TGTGCCAGCAGCCAAGATAGATGGGGGGCTCAGATCAAGACCCAGTACTTC.

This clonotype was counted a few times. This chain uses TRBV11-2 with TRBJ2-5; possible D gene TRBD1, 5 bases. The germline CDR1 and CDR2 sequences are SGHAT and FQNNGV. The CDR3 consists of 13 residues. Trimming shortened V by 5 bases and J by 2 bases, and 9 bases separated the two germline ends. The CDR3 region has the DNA TGTGCCAGCAGCGCTGACAGTCAAGAGACCCAGTACTTC. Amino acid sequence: CASSADSQETQYF.

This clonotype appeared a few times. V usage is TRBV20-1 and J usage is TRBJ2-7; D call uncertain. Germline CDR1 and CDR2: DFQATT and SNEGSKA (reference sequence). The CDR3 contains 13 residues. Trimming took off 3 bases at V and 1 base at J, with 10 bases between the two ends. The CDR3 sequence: CSASSHGSYEQYV. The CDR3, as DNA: TGCAGTGCTAGTAGTCATGGGTCCTACGAGCAGTACGTC.

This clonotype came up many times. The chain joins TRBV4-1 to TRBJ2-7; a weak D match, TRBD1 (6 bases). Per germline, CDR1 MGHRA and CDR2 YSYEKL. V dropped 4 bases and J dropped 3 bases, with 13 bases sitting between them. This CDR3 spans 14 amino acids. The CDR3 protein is CASSPPLDSYEQYV. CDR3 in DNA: TGCGCCAGCAGCCCCCCCCTGGACAGCTACGAGCAGTACGTC.

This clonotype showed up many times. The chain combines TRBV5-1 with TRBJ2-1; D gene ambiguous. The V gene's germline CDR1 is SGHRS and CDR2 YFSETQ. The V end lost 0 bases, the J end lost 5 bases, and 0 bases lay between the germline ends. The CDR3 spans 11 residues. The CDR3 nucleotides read TGCGCCAGCAGCTTGGACAATGAGCAGTTCTTC. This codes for CASSLDNEQFF. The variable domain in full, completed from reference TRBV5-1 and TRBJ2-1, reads KAGVTQTPRYLIKTRGQQVTLSCSPISGHRSVSWYQQTPGQGLQFLFEYFSETQRNKGNFPGRFSGRQFSNSRSEMNVSTLELGDSALYLCASSLDNEQFFGPGTRLTVL.

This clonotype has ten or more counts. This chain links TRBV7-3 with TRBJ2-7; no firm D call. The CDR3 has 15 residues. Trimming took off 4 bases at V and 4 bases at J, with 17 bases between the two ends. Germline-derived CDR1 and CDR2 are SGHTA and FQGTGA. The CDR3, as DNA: TGTGCCAGCAGCTCCAAAGCCGGTCGCCTATACGAGCAGTACTTC. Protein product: CASSSKAGRLYEQYF.

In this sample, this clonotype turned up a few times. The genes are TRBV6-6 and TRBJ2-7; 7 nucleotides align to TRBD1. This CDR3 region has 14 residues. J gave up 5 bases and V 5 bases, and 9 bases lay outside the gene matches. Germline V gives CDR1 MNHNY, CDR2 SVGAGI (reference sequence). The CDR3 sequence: CASSESTGSNEQYF. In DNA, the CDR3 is TGTGCCAGCAGTGAGTCGACAGGGTCCAACGAGCAGTACTTC.

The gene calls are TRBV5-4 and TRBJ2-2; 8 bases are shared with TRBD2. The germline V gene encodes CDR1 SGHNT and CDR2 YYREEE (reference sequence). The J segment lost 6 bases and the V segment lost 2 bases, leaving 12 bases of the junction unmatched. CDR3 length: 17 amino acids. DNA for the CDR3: TGTGCCAGCAGCTTCACTCCCGGGGGGGCCGGATCCGGGGAGCTGTTTTTT. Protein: CASSFTPGGAGSGELFF.

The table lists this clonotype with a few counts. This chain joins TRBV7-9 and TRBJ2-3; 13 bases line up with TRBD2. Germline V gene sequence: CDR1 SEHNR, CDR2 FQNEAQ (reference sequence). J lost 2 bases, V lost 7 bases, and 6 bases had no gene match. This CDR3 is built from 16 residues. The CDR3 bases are TGTGCCAGCAAGACCGGACTAGCGGGGGTCACAGATACGCAGTATTTT. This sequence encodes CASKTGLAGVTDTQYF.

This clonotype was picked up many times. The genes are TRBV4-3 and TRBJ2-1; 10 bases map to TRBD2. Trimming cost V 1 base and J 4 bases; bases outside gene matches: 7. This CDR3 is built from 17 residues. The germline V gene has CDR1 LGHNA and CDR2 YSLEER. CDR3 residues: CASSQGAVAGGYNEQFF. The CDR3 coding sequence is TGCGCCAGCAGCCAAGGGGCGGTAGCGGGGGGATACAATGAGCAGTTCTTC.

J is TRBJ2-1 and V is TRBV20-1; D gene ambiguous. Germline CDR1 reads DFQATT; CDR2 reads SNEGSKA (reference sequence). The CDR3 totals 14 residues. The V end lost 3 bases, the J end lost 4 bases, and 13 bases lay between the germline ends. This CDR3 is CSASPLDSYNEQFF. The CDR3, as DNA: TGCAGTGCTAGCCCACTCGACTCTTACAATGAGCAGTTCTTC.

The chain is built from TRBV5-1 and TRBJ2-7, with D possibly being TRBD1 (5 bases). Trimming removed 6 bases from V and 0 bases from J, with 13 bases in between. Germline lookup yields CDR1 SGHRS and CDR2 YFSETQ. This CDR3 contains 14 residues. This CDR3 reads CASTPKDNSYEQYF. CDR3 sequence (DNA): TGCGCCAGCACCCCAAAGGACAACTCCTACGAGCAGTACTTC.